This T cell receptor (beta chain) was observed in a study of breast tumors, draining lymph nodes, adjacent tissues. Findings and limits, study-wide: Compared with lymph nodes, tumors were less diverse; compared with nontumor tissue, more. Tumor and nontumor repertoires were significantly more similar in luminal-like than in basal-like breast cancer. Most tumor T cells seemingly derive from lymph node, then expand in tumor.

TCRdb reprocessed the multiplex PCR reads with MiXCR, giving one entry per CDR3 protein. Of under 300,000 distinct CDR3 sequences listed, 30% to 35% are singletons. The lymph nodes were axillary draining lymph nodes from breast cancer patients. Per germline, CDR1 SGHVS and CDR2 FQNEAQ. The CDR3 consists of 16 residues. V dropped 6 bases and J dropped 8; count of bases not matched to a gene: 12. This clonotype appeared many times. Antigen: not known. Sequenced: axillary lymph node tissue. The chain couples TRBV7-8 to TRBJ2-1; the match to TRBD2 covers 11 bases. The TCR originated in a female donor with breast cancer. Some clones in this sample may be carry-over from other donors' samples. The CDR3 bases are TGTGCCAGCAGACCACTAGCGGGAGCCACGGGCTATGAGCAGTTCTTC. It translates to CASRPLAGATGYEQFF. The full variable domain, its missing parts supplied by reference TRBV7-8 and TRBJ2-1, is GAGVSQSPRYKVAKRGQDVALRCDPISGHVSLFWYQQALGQGPEFLTYFQNEAQLDKSGLPSDRFFAERPEGSVSTLKIQRTQQEDSAVYLCASRPLAGATGYEQFFGPGTRLTVL.